Detailed here is one T cell receptor beta chain. Its target is not known. These data come from a study of T cell repertoires in cytomegalovirus infection. Overall study: It was the public TCR beta signatures that indicated both CMV infection and matching HLA type.

The CDR3 runs 16 residues. Trimming shortened V by 0 bases and J by 0 bases, and 8 bases separated the two germline ends. Germline CDR1 is SEHNR and CDR2 is FQNEAQ (reference sequence). In TCRdb, the reads were re-called with MiXCR into one record per CDR3 protein. The sample yields 110,000 or so distinct CDR3 sequences, around 28% seen once. V and J are TRBV7-9 and TRBJ1-4; no reliable D call. Material: CD8+ T cells from cultured PBMCs, obtained from culture after CMV antigen stimulation. This receptor was identified in a human donor in good health (CMV status not recorded). Some clones in this sample may be carry-over from other donors' samples. CDR3 protein: CASSLATGATNEKLFF. The CDR3 coding sequence is TGTGCCAGCAGCTTAGCCACGGGAGCAACTAATGAAAAACTGTTTTTT.